This T cell receptor (beta chain) was sequenced in a study of OX40 agonist ivuxolimab in advanced cancers. Background on the study: Every 2 weeks, ivuxolimab was infused into the patients intravenously at between 0.01 and 10 mg/kg. From roughly 20 to 79 years was the age range, with a mean of roughly 64 years, and nearly 85% were male.

The CDR3 spans 17 residues. CDR1 and CDR2 from the germline V gene are LNHDA and SQIVND (reference sequence). V shed 4 bases and J 3 bases; nucleotides not matched to a gene: 8. Study-level points and caveats: CD4+ and CD8+ blood T cells expanded clonally by week 6 at 0.1 to 3.0 mg/kg.

Clones were sequenced by immunoSEQ multiplex PCR, and TCRdb holds only the in-frame ones, with some missing. The data contain 59,000 or so clones, 70% to 85% of them singletons. This clone appeared a few times. Its antigen is as yet unknown. This chain connects TRBV19 to TRBJ1-5, with 11 bases that match TRBD1. This TCR derives from an adult with an advanced solid tumor such as melanoma, head and neck, liver or kidney cancer. The sample was CD4+ or CD8+ T cells sorted from blood, taken in a trial of the OX40 agonist ivuxolimab. The DNA for the CDR3 is TGTGCCAGTAGTACTGGGACAGGGGGGGGCTTCAATCAGCCCCAGCATTTT. It specifies CASSTGTGGGFNQPQHF.